This is a list of T cell receptor beta chains from one sample in a study of CD8+ T cells in alopecia areata. TCRdb's table, derived via immunoSEQ multiplex PCR, lists solely in-frame clones and lacks some. Of around 160,000 clones detected, 85% to 90% appear once; the ten largest clones hold roughly 16%. Sequencing was performed on CD8+ T cells sorted from blood, taken at week 0. The receptors originated from a human donor with alopecia areata. The CDR3 runs from the conserved cysteine through the conserved F or W. Fields, in order: J gene, D gene, V gene, clone size, CDR3 DNA, CDR3 protein. The D gene is left open where the match is weak. Not every row has a clone size; where given, it reads once, few, many or a size class.

TRBJ2-1 - TRBV27 - TGTGCCAGCAGTTTACTTGGTCCGGGGATGGTTTATAGTGAGCAGTTCTTC CASSLLGPGMVYSEQFF
TRBJ1-4 TRBD1 TRBV9 - TGTGCCAGCAGCGTAGGGGGACAGATTAATGAAAAACTGTTTTTT CASSVGGQINEKLFF
TRBJ1-2 TRBD1 TRBV27 - TGTGCCAGCAGTTTATTAGGACAGGTTGGCTACACCTTC CASSLLGQVGYTF
TRBJ1-2 TRBD1 TRBV19 - TGTGCCAGTAGTTCCGGGACAGTTTCGATCTATGGCTACACCTTC CASSSGTVSIYGYTF
TRBJ2-1 - TRBV5-5 - TGTGCCAGCAGCTCAGACTGGATCTACAATGAGCAGTTCTTC CASSSDWIYNEQFF
TRBJ2-1 - TRBV5-6 - TGTGCCAGCAGCTTAGGGTTCACAGGGTTAAATGAGCAGTTCTTC CASSLGFTGLNEQFF
TRBJ2-3 - TRBV2 - TGTGCCAGCAGTGAATCTTCAGGGCCCCCGCATACGCAGTATTTT CASSESSGPPHTQYF
TRBJ1-5 - TRBV5-6 - TGTGCCAGCAGCTATGGGACCAATCAGCCCCAGCATTTT CASSYGTNQPQHF
TRBJ2-1 TRBD1 TRBV7-9 - TGTGCCAGCAGCCCCGGGACAGGGGCCTACAATGAGCAGTTCTTC CASSPGTGAYNEQFF
TRBJ1-1 - TRBV7-8 - TGTGCCAGCAGCCCCTTAGGAACTGAAGCTTTCTTT CASSPLGTEAFF
TRBJ2-2 - TRBV29-1 few TGCAGCGTTGATACGGGACAAAACACCGGGGAGCTGTTTTTT CSVDTGQNTGELFF
TRBJ2-1 TRBD2 TRBV19 - TGTGCCAGTAGTATAGGAGCGGGGCCTTACAATGAGCAGTTCTTC CASSIGAGPYNEQFF
TRBJ2-3 - TRBV5-4 - TGTGCCAGCAGCTTGGCAACAACCACAGATACGCAGTATTTT CASSLATTTDTQYF
TRBJ1-1 - TRBV18 - TGTGCCAGCTCACCTTCCCTTAACTACGACCAGATAGTCCAGGCTTTCTTT CASSPSLNYDQIVQAFF